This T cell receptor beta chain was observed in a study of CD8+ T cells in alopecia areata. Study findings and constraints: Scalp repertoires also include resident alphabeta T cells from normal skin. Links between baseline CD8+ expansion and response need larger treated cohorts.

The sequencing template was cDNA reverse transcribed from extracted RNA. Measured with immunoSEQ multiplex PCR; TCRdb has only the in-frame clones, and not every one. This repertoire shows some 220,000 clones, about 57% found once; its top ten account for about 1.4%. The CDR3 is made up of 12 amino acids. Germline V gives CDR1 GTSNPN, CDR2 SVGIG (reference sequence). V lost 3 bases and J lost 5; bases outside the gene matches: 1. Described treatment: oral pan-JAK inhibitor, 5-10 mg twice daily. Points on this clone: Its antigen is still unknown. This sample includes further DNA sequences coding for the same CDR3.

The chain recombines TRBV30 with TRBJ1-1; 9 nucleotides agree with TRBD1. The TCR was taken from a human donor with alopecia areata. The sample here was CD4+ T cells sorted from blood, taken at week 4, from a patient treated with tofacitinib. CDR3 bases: TGTGCCTGGAGCGGACAGGGGACTGAAGCTTTCTTT. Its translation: CAWSGQGTEAFF.